These 14 T cell receptor beta chains came from one sample sequenced in a study of cytomegalovirus exposure and HLA in healthy donors. Profiling relied on immunoSEQ multiplex PCR, and the TCRdb table lists in-frame clones only, not all of them. The repertoire includes 200,000 to 300,000 clones, 85% to 90% of them detected once, and 2.5% to 3% sits in the top ten. The sequenced sample was PBMCs. The receptor set was obtained from a man younger than 30 in good health and CMV-seronegative.

This chain links TRBV6-1 with TRBJ1-2; weak D call: TRBD1 (5 bases). The ends were cut back, 0 bases at V and 6 bases at J, with 11 bases in the middle. Germline lookup yields CDR1 MNHNS and CDR2 SASEGT. This CDR3 contains 14 residues. CDR3 protein: CASSEAAGRDGYTF. The CDR3, as DNA: TGTGCCAGCAGTGAAGCAGCGGGACGAGATGGCTACACCTTC.

The CDR3 protein is CASSPLSSYNEQFF. The CDR3 coding sequence is TGTGCCAGCAGCCCTCTAAGCTCCTACAATGAGCAGTTCTTC. V usage is TRBV13 and J usage is TRBJ2-1; D unclear. The V end was cut by 5 bases, the J end by 0 bases, with 8 bases between. CDR1 PRHDT and CDR2 FYEKMQ come from the germline V gene (reference sequence). The CDR3 has 14 amino acids.

The chain combines TRBV28 with TRBJ1-2, with D hard to call. The CDR3 is 13 amino acids. Trimming cost V 4 bases and J 4 bases, with 10 bases left between them. In germline, CDR1 is MDHEN, CDR2 SYDVKM. The CDR3 region is CASSYGEGYGYTF. The CDR3 nucleotides are TGTGCCAGCAGTTATGGGGAGGGCTATGGCTACACCTTC.

The CDR3 sequence: CASSQDRSGGETQYF. The CDR3 coding sequence is TGCGCCAGCAGCCAAGATCGTTCAGGGGGAGAGACCCAGTACTTC. J is TRBJ2-5 and V is TRBV4-3, with 7 bases matching TRBD1. J lost 4 bases, V lost 0 bases, and 5 bases had no gene match. The CDR3 spans 15 residues. Per the germline V gene, CDR1 is LGHNA and CDR2 is YSLEER.

V is TRBV19 and J is TRBJ2-7; 7 bases are shared with TRBD1. Germline trimming cut 5 bases from V and 3 bases from J; bases unmatched to any gene: 13. The CDR3 is made up of 16 amino acids. CDR1 is LNHDA and CDR2 is SQIVND in the germline V gene (reference sequence). CDR3 sequence reads: CASSPDRVGAIYEQYF. CDR3 sequence (DNA): TGTGCCAGTAGTCCTGACAGGGTGGGGGCTATCTACGAGCAGTACTTC.

The table lists this clone with a few counts. V usage is TRBV7-2 and J usage is TRBJ1-3; D perhaps matches TRBD1 (5 bases). Germline V lookup: CDR1 SGHTA, CDR2 FQGNSA. The ends were cut back, 4 bases at V and 1 base at J, with 17 bases in the middle. CDR3 length: 17 residues. The CDR3 reads CASSSRQPGRSGNTIYF. CDR3 in DNA: TGTGCCAGCAGCTCTCGACAGCCCGGGAGGTCTGGAAACACCATATATTTT.

In regard to this clone: The junction shows a germline mismatch at one end, possibly a read error. V is TRBV29-1 and J is TRBJ1-2, with D perhaps matching TRBD1 (6 bases). The CDR3 runs 14 residues. The V gene's germline CDR1 is SQVTM and CDR2 ANQGSEA. The CDR3 nucleotides are TGCAGCGTCGAAGGGGGGAGGTTTAGCTATGGCTACACCTTC. Translated, it gives CSVEGGRFSYGYTF.

This rearrangement joins TRBV10-3 to TRBJ1-5; 7 nucleotides line up with TRBD1. This CDR3 spans 14 amino acids. From germline, CDR1 is ENHRY and CDR2 SYGVKD. Trimming removed 1 base from V and 7 bases from J; junction bases left unmatched: 4. The CDR3 DNA sequence: TGTGCCATCAGTGAGTACGACAGGGACCAGCCCCAGCATTTT. It yields the protein CAISEYDRDQPQHF.

The CDR3 coding sequence is TGTGCCAGCAGTGCCCGACAGGGACGGGAAAAACTGTTTTTT. Residues: CASSARQGREKLFF. The chain couples TRBV28 to TRBJ1-4; 7 nucleotides match TRBD1. The germline V gene has CDR1 MDHEN and CDR2 SYDVKM. After removal of 5 bases from V and 8 bases from J, the junction contained 8 bases not matched to a gene. This CDR3 spans 14 amino acids.

The J gene is TRBJ2-7, the V gene TRBV15, with TRBD2 as a possible D gene (6 bases). The CDR3 is 14 residues long. The germline V gene encodes CDR1 LNHNV and CDR2 YYDKDF (reference sequence). The V end was cut by 3 bases, the J end by 1 base, with 10 bases between. CDR3 sequence (DNA): TGTGCCACCAGCAGTTTGGGGGGATCCTACGAGCAGTACTTC. Translation: CATSSLGGSYEQYF.

This clone was seen just once. The chain combines TRBV7-3 with TRBJ2-3; the D is unclear. V lost 5 bases and J lost 9, with 15 bases in between. CDR1 is SGHTA, CDR2 FQGTGA, per germline. CDR3 size: 13 residues. The CDR3 region is CASSPAGAQTQYF. DNA of the CDR3: TGTGCCAGCAGCCCTGCTGGAGCTCAGACGCAGTATTTT.

This clone was detected once. The rearrangement joins TRBV11-3 to TRBJ2-5; D gene unclear. The ends were cut back, 2 bases at V and 4 bases at J, with 8 bases in the middle. This CDR3 contains 13 residues. The germline V gene encodes CDR1 SGHNT and CDR2 YENEEA. In nucleotides, the CDR3 is TGTGCCAGCAGCTTAAATAGAAGAGAGACCCAGTACTTC. Encoded protein: CASSLNRRETQYF.

V and J are TRBV11-2 and TRBJ2-1; TRBD2 agrees at 10 bases. The germline V gene encodes CDR1 SGHAT and CDR2 FQNNGV. The CDR3 length is 15 residues. The J segment lost 5 bases and the V segment lost 5 bases, leaving 6 bases of the junction unmatched. CDR3 loop: CASSIRLAGDNEQFF. The DNA of the CDR3 is TGTGCCAGCAGCATTCGACTAGCGGGCGACAATGAGCAGTTCTTC.

The chain combines TRBV28 with TRBJ2-7; 7 positions match TRBD2. The CDR3 sequence is 15 residues long. Per germline, CDR1 MDHEN and CDR2 SYDVKM. V lost 5 bases and J lost 3; bases outside the gene matches: 10. The CDR3 region is CASSRTSRTFYEQYF. For the CDR3, the DNA is TGTGCCAGCAGTCGGACTAGTCGGACTTTCTACGAGCAGTACTTC.